This TCR beta chain was profiled in a study of T cell responses to AZD1222 COVID-19 vaccine. In the study overall: Second doses were pooled across both intervals (about 4 or about 12 weeks).

The protocol was immunoSEQ multiplex PCR, while the TCRdb copy is restricted to in-frame clones and leaves out a portion. The sample holds about 130,000 clones, approximately 94% seen once. In the case of this clone: Its antigen is unidentified.

Study observations and caveats: Donors were chiefly white British, with a greater number of females, and clonal diversity was perhaps underestimated. Researchers took repertoire samples only after the peak T cell response had come. Baseline antibody screening turned up just six or seven seropositive AZD1222 recipients.

The V end lost 4 bases, the J end lost 0 bases, and 11 bases lay between the germline ends. Germline V lookup: CDR1 SGHRS, CDR2 YFSETQ. This CDR3 comprises 15 residues. The rearrangement uses TRBV5-1 and TRBJ1-3; D gene unclear. The sequence was collected from an adult in good health. The input for sequencing was peripheral blood, taken on day 0 of AZD1222 vaccination. The CDR3 sequence is CASSPTAHSGNTIYF. CDR3 DNA sequence: TGCGCCAGCAGCCCTACAGCCCACTCTGGAAACACCATATATTTT.